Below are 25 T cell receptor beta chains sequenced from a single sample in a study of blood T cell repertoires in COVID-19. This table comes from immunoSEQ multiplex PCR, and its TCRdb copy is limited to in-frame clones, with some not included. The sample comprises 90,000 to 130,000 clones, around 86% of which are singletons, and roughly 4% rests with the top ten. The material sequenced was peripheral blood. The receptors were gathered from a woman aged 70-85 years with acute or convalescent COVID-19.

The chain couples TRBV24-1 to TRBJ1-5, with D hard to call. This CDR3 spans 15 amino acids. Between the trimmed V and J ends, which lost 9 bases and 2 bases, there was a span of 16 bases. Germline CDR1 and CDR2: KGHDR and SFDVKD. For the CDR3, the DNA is TGTGCCACCGGCACCCGTCGGGGTGGCAATCAGCCCCAGCATTTT. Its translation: CATGTRRGGNQPQHF.

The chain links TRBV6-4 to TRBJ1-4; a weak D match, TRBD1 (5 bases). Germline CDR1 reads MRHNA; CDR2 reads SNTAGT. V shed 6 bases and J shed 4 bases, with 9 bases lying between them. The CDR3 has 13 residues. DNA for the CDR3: TGTGCCAGCAGGGAGGGGAATAATGAAAAACTGTTTTTT. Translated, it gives CASREGNNEKLFF.

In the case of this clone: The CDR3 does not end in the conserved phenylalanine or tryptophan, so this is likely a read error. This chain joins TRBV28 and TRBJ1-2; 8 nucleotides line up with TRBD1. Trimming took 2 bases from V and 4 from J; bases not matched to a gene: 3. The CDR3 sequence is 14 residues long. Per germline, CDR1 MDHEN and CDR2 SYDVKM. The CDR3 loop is CASSLGQGGYGYTL. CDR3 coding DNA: TGTGCCAGCAGTTTAGGACAGGGCGGCTATGGCTACACCCTC.

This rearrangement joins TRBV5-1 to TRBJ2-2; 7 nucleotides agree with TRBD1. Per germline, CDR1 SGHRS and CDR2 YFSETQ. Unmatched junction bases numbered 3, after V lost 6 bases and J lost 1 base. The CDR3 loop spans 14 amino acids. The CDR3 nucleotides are TGCGCCAGCACCGGGACAGTGAACACCGGGGAGCTGTTTTTT. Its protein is CASTGTVNTGELFF.

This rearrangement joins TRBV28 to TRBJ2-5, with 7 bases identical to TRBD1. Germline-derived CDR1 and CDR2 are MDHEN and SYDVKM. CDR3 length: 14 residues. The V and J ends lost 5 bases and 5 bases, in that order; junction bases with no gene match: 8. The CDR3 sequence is CASSVITGVETQYF. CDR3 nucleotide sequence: TGTGCCAGCAGTGTAATTACAGGGGTGGAGACCCAGTACTTC.

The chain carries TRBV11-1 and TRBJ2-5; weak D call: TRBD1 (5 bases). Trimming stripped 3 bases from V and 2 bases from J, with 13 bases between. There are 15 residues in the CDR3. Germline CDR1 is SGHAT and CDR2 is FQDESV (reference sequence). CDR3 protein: CASSLVVRAQETQYF. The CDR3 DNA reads TGTGCCAGCAGCTTGGTAGTCAGGGCACAAGAGACCCAGTACTTC.

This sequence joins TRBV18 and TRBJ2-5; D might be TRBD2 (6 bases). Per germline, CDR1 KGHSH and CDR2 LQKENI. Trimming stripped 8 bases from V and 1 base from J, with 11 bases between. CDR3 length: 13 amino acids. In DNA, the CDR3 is TGTGCCAGCAAACGGGACTCCCAAGAGACCCAGTACTTC. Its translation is CASKRDSQETQYF.

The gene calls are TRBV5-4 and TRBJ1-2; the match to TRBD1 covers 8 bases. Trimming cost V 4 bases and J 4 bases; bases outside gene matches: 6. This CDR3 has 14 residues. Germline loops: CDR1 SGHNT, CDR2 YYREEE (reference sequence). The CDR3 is CASSPGTGLYGYTF. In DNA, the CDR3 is TGTGCCAGCAGCCCAGGGACAGGCCTCTATGGCTACACCTTC.

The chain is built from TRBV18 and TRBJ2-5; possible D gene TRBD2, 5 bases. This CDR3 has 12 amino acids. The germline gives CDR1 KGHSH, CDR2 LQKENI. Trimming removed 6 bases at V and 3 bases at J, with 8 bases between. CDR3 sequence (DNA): TGTGCCAGCTCCCCGGGGAAAGAGACCCAGTACTTC. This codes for CASSPGKETQYF.

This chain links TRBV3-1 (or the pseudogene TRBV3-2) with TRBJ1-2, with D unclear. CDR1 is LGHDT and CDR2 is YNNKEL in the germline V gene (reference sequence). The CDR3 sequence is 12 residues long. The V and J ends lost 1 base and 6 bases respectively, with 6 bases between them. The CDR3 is CASSQGVDGYTF. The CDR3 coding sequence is TGTGCCAGCAGCCAAGGAGTTGATGGCTACACCTTC.

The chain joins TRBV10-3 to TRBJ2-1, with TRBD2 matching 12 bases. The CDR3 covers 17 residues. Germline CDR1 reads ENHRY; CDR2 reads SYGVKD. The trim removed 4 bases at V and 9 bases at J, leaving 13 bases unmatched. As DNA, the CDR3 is TGTGCCATCAGTGCCCCCGGTGGGCTAGCGGGAGGGTTTGAGCAGTTCTTC. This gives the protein CAISAPGGLAGGFEQFF.

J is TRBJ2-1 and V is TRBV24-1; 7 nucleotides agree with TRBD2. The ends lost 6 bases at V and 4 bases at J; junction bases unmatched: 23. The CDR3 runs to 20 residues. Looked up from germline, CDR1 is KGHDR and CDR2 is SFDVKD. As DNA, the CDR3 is TGTGCCACCAGTACATCAAGAAGAGAAGGGCGGCCAGCGGGGTACAATGAGCAGTTCTTC. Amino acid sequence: CATSTSRREGRPAGYNEQFF.

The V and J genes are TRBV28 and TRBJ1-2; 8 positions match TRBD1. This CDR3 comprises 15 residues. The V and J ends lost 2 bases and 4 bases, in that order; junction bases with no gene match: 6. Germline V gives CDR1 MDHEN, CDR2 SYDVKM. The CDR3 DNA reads TGTGCCAGCAGTTTAAGGACAGGGCCGCGCTATGGCTACACCTTC. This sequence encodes CASSLRTGPRYGYTF.

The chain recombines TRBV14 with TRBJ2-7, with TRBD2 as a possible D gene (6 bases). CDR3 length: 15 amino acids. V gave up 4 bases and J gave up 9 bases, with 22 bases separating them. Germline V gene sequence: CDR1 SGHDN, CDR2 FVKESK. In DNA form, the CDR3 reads TGTGCCAGCAGCCTGACTAGGACTGACCTACGAGTGCAGTACTTC. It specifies CASSLTRTDLRVQYF.

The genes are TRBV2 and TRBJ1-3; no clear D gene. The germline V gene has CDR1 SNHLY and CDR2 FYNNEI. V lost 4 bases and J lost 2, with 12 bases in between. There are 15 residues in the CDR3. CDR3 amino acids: CASSGSVKTGNTIYF. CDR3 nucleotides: TGTGCCAGCAGTGGCTCAGTCAAGACTGGAAACACCATATATTTT.

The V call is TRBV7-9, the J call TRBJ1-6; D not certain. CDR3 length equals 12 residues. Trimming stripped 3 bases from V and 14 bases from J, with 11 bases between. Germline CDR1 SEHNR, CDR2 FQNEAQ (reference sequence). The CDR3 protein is CASSFEVGALHF. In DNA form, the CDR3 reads TGTGCCAGCAGCTTCGAGGTCGGGGCCCTCCACTTT.

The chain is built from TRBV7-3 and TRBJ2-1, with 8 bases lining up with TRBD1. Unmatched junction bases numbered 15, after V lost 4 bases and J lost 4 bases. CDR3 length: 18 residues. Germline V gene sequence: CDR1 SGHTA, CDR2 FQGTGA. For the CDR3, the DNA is TGTGCCAGCAGCTCCGTCCCTCTAGGACAGGGTTTATACAATGAGCAGTTCTTC. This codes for CASSSVPLGQGLYNEQFF.

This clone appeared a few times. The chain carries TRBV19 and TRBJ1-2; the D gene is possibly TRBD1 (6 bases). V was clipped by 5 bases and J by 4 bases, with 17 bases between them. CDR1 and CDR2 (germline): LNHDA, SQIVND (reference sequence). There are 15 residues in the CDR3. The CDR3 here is CASSGGQLHPYGYTF. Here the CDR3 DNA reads TGTGCCAGTAGTGGCGGACAGCTTCACCCCTATGGCTACACCTTC. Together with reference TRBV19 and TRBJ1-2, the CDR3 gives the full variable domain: DGGITQSPKYLFRKEGQNVTLSCEQNLNHDAMYWYRQDPGQGLRLIYYSQIVNDFQKGDIAEGYSVSREKKESFPLTVTSAQKNPTAFYLCASSGGQLHPYGYTFGSGTRLTVV.

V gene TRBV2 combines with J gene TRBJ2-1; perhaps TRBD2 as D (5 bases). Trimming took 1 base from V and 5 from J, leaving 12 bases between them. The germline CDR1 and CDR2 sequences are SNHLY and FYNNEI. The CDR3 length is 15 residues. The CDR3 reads CASSEELVGHNEQFF. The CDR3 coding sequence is TGTGCCAGCAGTGAAGAACTAGTGGGTCACAATGAGCAGTTCTTC. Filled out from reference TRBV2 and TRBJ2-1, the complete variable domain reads EPEVTQTPSHQVTQMGQEVILRCVPISNHLYFYWYRQILGQKVEFLVSFYNNEISEKSEIFDDQFSVERPDGSNFTLKIRSTKLEDSAMYFCASSEELVGHNEQFFGPGTRLTVL.

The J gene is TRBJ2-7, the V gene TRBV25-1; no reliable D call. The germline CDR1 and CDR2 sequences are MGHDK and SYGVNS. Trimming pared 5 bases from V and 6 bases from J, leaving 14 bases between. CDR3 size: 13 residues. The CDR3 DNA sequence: TGTGCCAGCAGTCGCACCGGGTTGCGCGAGCAGTACTTC. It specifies CASSRTGLREQYF.

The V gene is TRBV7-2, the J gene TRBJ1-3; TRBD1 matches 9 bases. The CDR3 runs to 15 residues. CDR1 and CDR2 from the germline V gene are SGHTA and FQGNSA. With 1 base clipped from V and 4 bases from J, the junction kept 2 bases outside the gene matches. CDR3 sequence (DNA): TGTGCCAGCAGCTTAGACAGGGGGCAAGGAAACACCATATATTTT. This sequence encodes CASSLDRGQGNTIYF. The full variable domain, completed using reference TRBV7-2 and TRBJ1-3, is GAGVSQSPSNKVTEKGKDVELRCDPISGHTALYWYRQSLGQGLEFLIYFQGNSAPDKSGLPSDRFSAERTGGSVSTLTIQRTQQEDSAVYLCASSLDRGQGNTIYFGEGSWLTVV.

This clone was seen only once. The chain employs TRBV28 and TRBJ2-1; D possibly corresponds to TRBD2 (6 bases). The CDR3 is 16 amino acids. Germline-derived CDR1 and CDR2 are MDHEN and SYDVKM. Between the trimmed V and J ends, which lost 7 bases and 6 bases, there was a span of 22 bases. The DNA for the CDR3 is TGTGCCAGCACTAACCCTAGGAGGGCCAGGTCCAATGAGCAGTTCTTC. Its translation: CASTNPRRARSNEQFF.

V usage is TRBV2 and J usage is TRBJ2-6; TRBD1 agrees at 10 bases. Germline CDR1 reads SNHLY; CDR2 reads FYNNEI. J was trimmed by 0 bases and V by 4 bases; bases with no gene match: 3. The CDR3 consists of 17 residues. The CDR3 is CASSGGQGRSGANVLTF. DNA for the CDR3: TGTGCCAGCAGTGGGGGACAGGGGCGCTCTGGGGCCAACGTCCTGACTTTC.

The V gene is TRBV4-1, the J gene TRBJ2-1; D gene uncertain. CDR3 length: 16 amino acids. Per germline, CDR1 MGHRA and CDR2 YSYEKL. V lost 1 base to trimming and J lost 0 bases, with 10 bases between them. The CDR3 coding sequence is TGCGCCAGCAGCCAAGGGCAGGTCAGCTCCTACAATGAGCAGTTCTTC. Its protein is CASSQGQVSSYNEQFF.

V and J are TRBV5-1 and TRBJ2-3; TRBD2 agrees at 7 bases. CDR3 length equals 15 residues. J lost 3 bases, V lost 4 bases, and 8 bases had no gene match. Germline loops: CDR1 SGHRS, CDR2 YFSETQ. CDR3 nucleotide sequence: TGCGCCAGCAGCCAACAAGCGGGGATGACAGATACGCAGTATTTT. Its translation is CASSQQAGMTDTQYF.